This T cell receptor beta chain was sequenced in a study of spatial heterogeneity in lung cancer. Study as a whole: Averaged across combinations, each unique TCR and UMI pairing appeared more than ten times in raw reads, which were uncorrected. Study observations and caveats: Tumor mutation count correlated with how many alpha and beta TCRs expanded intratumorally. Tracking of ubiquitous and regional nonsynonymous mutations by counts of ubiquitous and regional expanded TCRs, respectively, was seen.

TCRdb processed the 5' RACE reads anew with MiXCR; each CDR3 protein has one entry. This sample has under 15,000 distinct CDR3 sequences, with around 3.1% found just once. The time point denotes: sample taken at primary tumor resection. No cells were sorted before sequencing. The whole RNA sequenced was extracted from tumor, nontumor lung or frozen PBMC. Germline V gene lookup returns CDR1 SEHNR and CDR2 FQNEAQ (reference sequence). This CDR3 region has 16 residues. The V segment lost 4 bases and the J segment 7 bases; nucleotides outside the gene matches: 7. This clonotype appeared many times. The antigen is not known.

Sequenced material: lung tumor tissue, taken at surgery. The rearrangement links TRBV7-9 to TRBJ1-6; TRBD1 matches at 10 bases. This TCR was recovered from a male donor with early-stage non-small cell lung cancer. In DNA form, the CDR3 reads TGTGCCAGCAGCTACCGCCTGGACAGGGGGAATTCACCCCTCCACTTT. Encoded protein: CASSYRLDRGNSPLHF.